This note documents a single T cell receptor beta chain sequence. Its target is unknown. V lost 4 bases to trimming and J lost 5 bases, with 11 bases between them. CDR1 is SGHRS, CDR2 YFSETQ, per germline. The CDR3 contains 13 residues. Expressed TCRB transcripts were sequenced after all isolated RNA was converted to cDNA. Only in-frame clones appear in the TCRdb table, and some are missing; sequencing was by immunoSEQ multiplex PCR. Of 550,000 to 850,000 clones listed, roughly 12% are singletons. The entry originates in a study of beta chain features in type 1 diabetes. General observations from the study: When Type 1 diabetes patients were examined, their TCRB CDR3s proved moderately but significantly shorter in all four CD4+ subsets. Shorter templates might be favored by PCR, and equally so in patients and in controls. Comparison showed that naive, central memory and Treg TCRB repertoires appeared more similar among patients than among healthy donors.

The clonotype comes from a man between 18 and 35 years old with type 1 diabetes. Input material: naive CD4+ T cells from blood. The chain uses TRBV5-1 and TRBJ2-3, with a weak D call TRBD2 (5 bases). The CDR3 DNA sequence: TGCGCCAGCAGCGTCCGGACTGGAGATACGCAGTATTTT. This sequence encodes CASSVRTGDTQYF.